Listed here are 20 T cell receptor beta chains from one sample, sequenced in a study of T cells after yellow fever vaccination (dated by TCRdb to about 2019). Receptor amplification or capture employed 5' RACE. This sample was sequenced with an Illumina HiSeq 2500. Clones were called with MiXCR by TCRdb after fastp trimmed the public reads at Q25, and only in-frame beta chains were retained. A single entry per CDR3 protein holds the most common genes and DNA from its merged rows. Counted in this sample were hundreds of thousands of distinct CDR3 sequences; approximately 16% of them appeared once. The top ten clones comprise 15% to 20% of the sample. The treatment or condition label of this sample denotes: live attenuated yellow fever vaccine strain. Sequencing used PBMCs, obtained more than 4 days after the first yellow fever vaccination. Source of these receptors: a man aged 18 to 29 who received the YFV17D yellow fever vaccine.

This clonotype came up a few times. V gene TRBV12-3 or TRBV12-4 combines with J gene TRBJ2-3; either TRBD1 or TRBD2 may supply D (7 bases each). V lost 8 bases to trimming and J lost 6 bases, with 18 bases between them. The CDR3 contains 14 residues. Here the CDR3 DNA reads TGTGCCAGCGGCCTTCAGGGGGGGAGGGATACGCAGTATTTT. Amino acids: CASGLQGGRDTQYF.

This clonotype showed up just a few times. The gene calls are TRBV10-3 and TRBJ2-3; TRBD2 matches at 8 bases. The J segment lost 5 bases and the V segment lost 3 bases, leaving 4 bases of the junction unmatched. This CDR3 has 14 amino acids. Germline CDR1 and CDR2: ENHRY and SYGVKD. CDR3 in amino acids: CAISDRGGGDTQYF. The CDR3 coding sequence is TGTGCCATCAGTGATCGGGGGGGGGGAGATACGCAGTATTTT.

This clonotype was seen a few times. V and J are TRBV7-6 and TRBJ1-6, with 7 bases lining up with TRBD1. V was clipped by 4 bases and J by 10 bases; unmatched bases: 13. Germline CDR1 and CDR2: SGHVS and FNYEAQ. The CDR3 length is 16 residues. The CDR3 DNA is TGTGCCAGCAGCTCCCGTACGGACAGGAATGGGTCACCCCTCCACTTT. This gives the protein CASSSRTDRNGSPLHF.

The rearrangement joins TRBV28 to TRBJ1-5, with 9 bases lining up with TRBD1. The V segment lost 6 bases and the J segment 4 bases; nucleotides outside the gene matches: 10. Germline-derived CDR1 and CDR2 are MDHEN and SYDVKM. This CDR3 is built from 16 residues. The CDR3 DNA reads as TGTGCCAGCAGGCCAGGACAGGGGATAATGAATCAGCCCCAGCATTTT. Translating gives CASRPGQGIMNQPQHF.

This clonotype has just a few counts. The V and J genes are TRBV11-2 and TRBJ2-3, with no clear D. Per the germline V gene, CDR1 is SGHAT and CDR2 is FQNNGV. The CDR3 has 15 amino acids. V was clipped by 4 bases and J by 2 bases, with 13 bases between them. CDR3 DNA sequence: TGTGCCAGCAGCTCCACTCAAATAAACACAGATACGCAGTATTTT. It translates to CASSSTQINTDTQYF.

This clonotype was found a few times. J is TRBJ2-5 and V is TRBV24-1; TRBD1 is a possible D gene (5 bases). Trimming removed 7 bases from V and 3 bases from J, with 14 bases in between. The CDR3 length is 14 residues. Looked up from germline, CDR1 is KGHDR and CDR2 is SFDVKD. The CDR3 loop reads CATSADRLEETQYF. The CDR3 DNA sequence: TGTGCCACCAGCGCAGACAGACTCGAAGAGACCCAGTACTTC.

The rearrangement links TRBV4-2 to TRBJ2-1; D is possibly TRBD1 or TRBD2 (5 bases each). CDR1 LGHNA and CDR2 YNFKEQ come from the germline V gene. V lost 3 bases and J 10 bases, leaving 19 bases between the germline ends. The CDR3 spans 15 residues. For the CDR3, the DNA is TGTGCCAGCAGCCAGCCCCGGGGCAGGCAGGAGGAGCAGTTCTTC. This gives the protein CASSQPRGRQEEQFF.

The chain is built from TRBV6-6 and TRBJ2-5; possible D gene TRBD1, 5 bases. The length of the CDR3 is 13 residues. Trimming stripped 5 bases from V and 1 base from J, with 8 bases between. Per the germline V gene, CDR1 is MNHNY and CDR2 is SVGAGI (reference sequence). As DNA, the CDR3 is TGTGCCAGCAGTGTAGGGGCCCAAGAGACCCAGTACTTC. This codes for CASSVGAQETQYF.

The chain joins TRBV7-2 to TRBJ2-1, with no clear D. Trimming left V 0 bases short and J 9 bases short, with 6 bases between. The CDR3 runs 12 residues. Per the germline V gene, CDR1 is SGHTA and CDR2 is FQGNSA. The CDR3 reads CASSLAFSEQFF. The CDR3 DNA reads TGTGCCAGCAGCTTAGCTTTCAGTGAGCAGTTCTTC. Based on the CDR3 plus reference TRBV7-2 and TRBJ2-1, the full variable domain is GAGVSQSPSNKVTEKGKDVELRCDPISGHTALYWYRQSLGQGLEFLIYFQGNSAPDKSGLPSDRFSAERTGGSVSTLTIQRTQQEDSAVYLCASSLAFSEQFFGPGTRLTVL.

The V gene is TRBV7-2, the J gene TRBJ2-3, with a possible D match to TRBD2 (6 bases). The V end was cut by 0 bases, the J end by 8 bases, with 15 bases between. There are 15 residues in the CDR3. Germline V gives CDR1 SGHTA, CDR2 FQGNSA. CDR3 DNA sequence: TGTGCCAGCAGCTTAGCGGGTCGCCCCGGGGGTACGCAGTATTTT. It encodes CASSLAGRPGGTQYF.

This clonotype was seen a few times. The rearrangement joins TRBV7-9 to TRBJ2-3, with D perhaps matching TRBD1 or TRBD2 (6 bases each). Germline V gives CDR1 SEHNR, CDR2 FQNEAQ (reference sequence). Trimming stripped 3 bases from V and 5 bases from J, with 12 bases between. CDR3 length equals 14 residues. The CDR3 is CASSLRGDGDTQYF. The CDR3, as DNA: TGTGCCAGCAGCTTGAGGGGGGATGGAGATACGCAGTATTTT. Variable domain in full (rest from reference TRBV7-9 and TRBJ2-3): DTGVSQNPRHKITKRGQNVTFRCDPISEHNRLYWYRQTLGQGPEFLTYFQNEAQLEKSRLLSDRFSAERPKGSFSTLEIQRTEQGDSAMYLCASSLRGDGDTQYFGPGTRLTVL.

The CDR3 sequence is CASSQPTEAAFSNQPQHF. The CDR3 nucleotides read TGCGCCAGCAGTCAACCCACCGAGGCGGCTTTTAGCAATCAGCCCCAGCATTTT. The chain employs TRBV23-1 and TRBJ1-5; D unresolved. TRBV23-1 is filed as an ORF, its function uncertain. V lost 2 bases and J 0 bases, leaving 17 bases between the germline ends. This CDR3 contains 18 residues.

V and J are TRBV5-1 and TRBJ1-4; 8 bases are shared with TRBD1. With 5 bases clipped from V and 4 bases from J, the junction kept 10 bases outside the gene matches. The CDR3 runs 16 residues. Germline V lookup: CDR1 SGHRS, CDR2 YFSETQ. CDR3 sequence (DNA): TGCGCCAGCAGTGAGCAGGGGGCCGGAATTAATGAAAAACTGTTTTTT. It yields the protein CASSEQGAGINEKLFF.

This clonotype was recorded many times. This chain links TRBV5-1 with TRBJ1-2; 7 bases are a match to TRBD1. The germline gives CDR1 SGHRS, CDR2 YFSETQ. With 4 bases clipped from V and 7 bases from J, the junction kept 10 bases outside the gene matches. CDR3 length: 14 residues. The CDR3 protein is CASSIRQGTAGYTF. The CDR3, as DNA: TGCGCCAGCAGCATTCGACAGGGTACGGCTGGCTACACCTTC.

This clonotype was seen more than once but under ten times. This chain joins TRBV2 and TRBJ2-1; maybe TRBD1 (6 bases). V was clipped by 7 bases and J by 6 bases, with 19 bases between them. Germline V gene sequence: CDR1 SNHLY, CDR2 FYNNEI. The CDR3 is 15 residues long. The CDR3, as DNA: TGTGCCAGCAACCTAGGACAGATCACCTTCAATGAGCAGTTCTTC. Its translation is CASNLGQITFNEQFF.

The chain has TRBV20-1 and TRBJ2-3; possibly TRBD2 for D (5 bases). This CDR3 comprises 16 residues. The V end was cut by 0 bases, the J end by 2 bases, with 15 bases between. Germline CDR1 DFQATT, CDR2 SNEGSKA (reference sequence). The CDR3 spells CSARDHRSGPTDTQYF. As DNA, the CDR3 is TGCAGTGCTAGAGATCACAGAAGCGGACCCACAGATACGCAGTATTTT.

This clonotype was found many times. The chain is built from TRBV30 and TRBJ2-6; D gene uncertain. The CDR3 runs 17 residues. Germline V gene data show CDR1 as GTSNPN and CDR2 as SVGIG (reference sequence). Trimming removed 1 base at V and 0 bases at J, with 13 bases between. The CDR3 protein is CAWSESLITSGANVLTF. The DNA of the CDR3 is TGTGCCTGGAGTGAGTCCTTAATTACCTCTGGGGCCAACGTCCTGACTTTC.

This chain links TRBV12-3 or TRBV12-4 with TRBJ2-3; 8 nucleotides match TRBD2. The V and J ends lost 5 bases and 4 bases, in that order; junction bases with no gene match: 8. This CDR3 contains 15 residues. The CDR3: CASSPVAGWADTQYF. CDR3 DNA: TGTGCCAGCAGTCCCGTAGCGGGGTGGGCAGATACGCAGTATTTT.

This clonotype turned up a few times. The V and J genes are TRBV6-1 and TRBJ2-2; unclear D gene. Trimming took 3 bases from V and 6 from J, leaving 8 bases between them. Germline V CDR1 and CDR2: MNHNS, SASEGT. CDR3 length equals 13 residues. This CDR3 reads CASSDGVAGELFF. The CDR3 DNA is TGTGCCAGCAGTGACGGTGTCGCCGGGGAGCTGTTTTTT.

This clonotype was seen only a few times. The gene calls are TRBV15 and TRBJ2-5; 10 bases match TRBD1. Germline values: CDR1 LNHNV, CDR2 YYDKDF (reference sequence). CDR3 length: 16 amino acids. V was pared by 4 bases and J by 6 bases, with 11 bases of the junction left unmatched. The CDR3 here is CATSTTWTGGRKTQYF. CDR3 sequence (DNA): TGTGCCACCAGCACAACATGGACAGGGGGTCGTAAGACCCAGTACTTC.